The clone carrying this T cell receptor beta chain was seen only a few times. This sample was included in a study of blood T cell repertoires in COVID-19. The CDR3 extends over 15 amino acids. V was pared by 0 bases and J by 0 bases, with 8 bases between. CDR1 and CDR2 (germline): LGHNA, YNFKEQ. The data were produced by immunoSEQ multiplex PCR, yet TCRdb's version contains in-frame clones alone and is incomplete. The sample shows hundreds of thousands of clones, 65% to 85% of them seen only once. The chain couples TRBV4-2 to TRBJ1-2; D gene unclear. Sample: PBMCs or T cells enriched from blood (not recorded which). The origin of this receptor is a woman aged 40 to 50 with acute COVID-19. DNA for the CDR3: TGTGCCAGCAGCCAAGAGGTGTCGGCTAACTATGGCTACACCTTC. It specifies CASSQEVSANYGYTF.